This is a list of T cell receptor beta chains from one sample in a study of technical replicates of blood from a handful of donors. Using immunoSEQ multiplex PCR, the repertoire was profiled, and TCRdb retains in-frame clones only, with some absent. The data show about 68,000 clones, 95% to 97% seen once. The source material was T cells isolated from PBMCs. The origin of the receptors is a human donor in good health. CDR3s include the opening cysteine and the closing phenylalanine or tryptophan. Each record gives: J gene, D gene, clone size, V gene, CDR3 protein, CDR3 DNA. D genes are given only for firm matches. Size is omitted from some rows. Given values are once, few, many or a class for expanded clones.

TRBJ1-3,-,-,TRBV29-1,CSVGGGNTIYF,TGCAGCGTTGGGGGAGGGAACACCATATATTTT
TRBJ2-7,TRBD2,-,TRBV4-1,CASSQAGTSVSYEQYF,TGCGCCAGCAGCCAAGCCGGGACTAGCGTTTCCTACGAGCAGTACTTC
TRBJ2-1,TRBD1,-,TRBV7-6,CASSPGQGAPYNEQFF,TGTGCCAGCAGCCCGGGACAGGGGGCACCCTACAATGAGCAGTTCTTC
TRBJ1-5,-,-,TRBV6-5,CASSYRERNQPQHF,TGTGCCAGCAGTTACCGGGAGCGCAATCAGCCCCAGCATTTT
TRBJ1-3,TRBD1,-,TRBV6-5,CASSITGGGNTIYF,TGTGCCAGCAGTATCACAGGGGGGGGAAACACCATATATTTT
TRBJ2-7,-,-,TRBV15,CATSRDSGHVNEQYF,TGTGCCACCAGCAGAGATAGCGGACACGTTAACGAGCAGTACTTC
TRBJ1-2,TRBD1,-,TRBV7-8,CASGDRVKDYGYTF,TGTGCCAGCGGAGACAGGGTTAAGGACTATGGCTACACCTTC
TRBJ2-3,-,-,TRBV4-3,CASSLVREDTQYF,TGCGCCAGCAGCCTTGTGAGGGAAGATACGCAGTATTTT
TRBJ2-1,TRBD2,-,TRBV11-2,CASRHALAGAFYNEQFF,TGTGCCAGCAGGCACGCCTTAGCGGGAGCCTTCTACAATGAGCAGTTCTTC
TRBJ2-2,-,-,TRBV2,CASSLDGGDTGELFF,TGTGCCAGCAGTTTGGACGGGGGTGACACCGGGGAGCTGTTTTTT
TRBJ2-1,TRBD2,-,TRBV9,CASSVVAGLAEYNEQFF,TGTGCCAGCAGCGTAGTCGCGGGACTAGCGGAATACAATGAGCAGTTCTTC
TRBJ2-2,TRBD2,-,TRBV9,CASSSRTSGNTGELFF,TGTGCCAGCAGCTCACGGACTAGCGGAAACACCGGGGAGCTGTTTTTT
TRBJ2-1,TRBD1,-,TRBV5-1,CASSPQDRWNEQFF,TGCGCCAGCAGCCCCCAGGACAGGTGGAATGAGCAGTTCTTC
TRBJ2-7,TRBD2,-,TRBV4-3,CASSQDGGGLALYEQYF,TGCGCCAGCAGCCAAGACGGGGGGGGACTAGCCCTCTACGAGCAGTACTTC
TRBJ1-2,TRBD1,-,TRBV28,CATNRQGRLYGYTF,TGTGCCACCAACCGACAGGGGCGTCTTTATGGCTACACCTTC
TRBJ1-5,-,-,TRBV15,CATSRRLNQPQHF,TGTGCCACCAGCAGAAGACTTAATCAGCCCCAGCATTTT
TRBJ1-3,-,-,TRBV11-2,CASSPQRNTIYF,TGTGCCAGCAGCCCCCAGCGCAACACCATATATTTT
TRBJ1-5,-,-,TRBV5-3,CARSPNREVCNQPQHF,TGTGCCAGAAGCCCGAACAGGGAAGTGTGCAATCAGCCCCAGCATTTT
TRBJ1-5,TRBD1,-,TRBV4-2,CASSQDGTGNQPQHF,TGTGCCAGCAGCCAAGATGGGACAGGGAATCAGCCCCAGCATTTT
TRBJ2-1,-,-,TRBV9,CASSRTPSYNEQFF,TGTGCCAGCAGCCGGACACCCTCCTACAATGAGCAGTTCTTC
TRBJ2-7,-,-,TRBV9,CASSASHSYEQYF,TGTGCCAGCAGCGCCTCACACAGCTACGAGCAGTACTTC
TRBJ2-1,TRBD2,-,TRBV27,CAIGGGTRDEQFF,TGTGCCATCGGGGGGGGGACTAGGGATGAGCAGTTCTTC
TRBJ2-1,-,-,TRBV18,CASSPSQDFYNEQFF,TGTGCCAGCTCCCCGAGCCAGGACTTTTACAATGAGCAGTTCTTC
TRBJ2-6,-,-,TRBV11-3,CASSFGDYTGANVLTF,TGTGCCAGCAGCTTCGGCGACTATACTGGGGCCAACGTCCTGACTTTC
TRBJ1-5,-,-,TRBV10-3,CAIGGSNQPQHF,TGTGCCATCGGGGGGAGCAATCAGCCCCAGCATTTT
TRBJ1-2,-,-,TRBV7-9,CASSSETGFYGYTF,TGTGCCAGCAGCTCAGAGACAGGCTTCTATGGCTACACCTTC
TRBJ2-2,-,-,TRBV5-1,CASSLVSRGNTGELFF,TGCGCCAGCAGCTTGGTGAGCAGGGGGAACACCGGGGAGCTGTTTTTT
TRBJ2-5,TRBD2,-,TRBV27,CASSLWVSGKETQYF,TGTGCCAGCAGTTTATGGGTTAGCGGGAAGGAGACCCAGTACTTC
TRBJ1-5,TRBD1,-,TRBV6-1,CASSGTENQPQHF,TGTGCCAGCAGCGGGACAGAAAATCAGCCCCAGCATTTT
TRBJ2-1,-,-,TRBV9,CASSPPGGRFVYEQFF,TGTGCCAGCAGCCCCCCCGGGGGGCGGTTTGTGTATGAGCAGTTCTTC
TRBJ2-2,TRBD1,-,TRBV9,CASSVRDRATGELFF,TGTGCCAGCAGCGTACGGGACAGGGCCACCGGGGAGCTGTTTTTT
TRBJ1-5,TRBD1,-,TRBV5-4,CATRKGGTNQPQHF,TGTGCCACAAGAAAAGGGGGCACCAATCAGCCCCAGCATTTT
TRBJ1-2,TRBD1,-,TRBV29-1,CSVVIQGDYGYTF,TGCAGCGTTGTGATACAGGGGGACTATGGCTACACCTTC
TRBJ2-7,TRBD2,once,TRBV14,CASSQDLAGDPYEQYF,TGTGCCAGCAGCCAAGACCTAGCGGGAGACCCGTACGAGCAGTACTTC
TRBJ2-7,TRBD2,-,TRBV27,CASSSRTSGRDEQYF,TGTGCCAGCAGTTCGCGGACTAGCGGGAGAGACGAGCAGTACTTC
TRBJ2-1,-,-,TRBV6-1,CAAGYRAYVYNEQFF,TGTGCCGCCGGATACAGGGCTTATGTATACAATGAGCAGTTCTTC
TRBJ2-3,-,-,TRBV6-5,CASSYLRERTDTQYF,TGTGCCAGCAGTTACCTGCGGGAACGCACAGATACGCAGTATTTT
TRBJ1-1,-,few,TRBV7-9,CASFTANTEAFF,TGTGCCAGCTTTACAGCGAACACTGAAGCTTTCTTT
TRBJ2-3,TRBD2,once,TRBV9,CASSVGAGGTDTQYF,TGTGCCAGCAGCGTAGGGGCGGGAGGGACAGATACGCAGTATTTT
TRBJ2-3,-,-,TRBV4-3,CASSHVVADTQYF,TGCGCCAGCAGCCACGTAGTGGCAGATACGCAGTATTTT
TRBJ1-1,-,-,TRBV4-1,CASSQETPDQAFF,TGCGCCAGCAGCCAAGAGACACCCGACCAGGCTTTCTTT
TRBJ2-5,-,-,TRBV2,CASSDTGRETQYF,TGTGCCAGCAGTGATACAGGGCGGGAGACCCAGTACTTC
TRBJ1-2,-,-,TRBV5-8,CASTSGLTNYGYTF,TGTGCCAGCACCTCAGGACTTACTAACTATGGCTACACCTTC
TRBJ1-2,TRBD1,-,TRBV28,CGTGEPFYGYTF,TGTGGTACAGGGGAACCCTTTTATGGCTACACCTTC
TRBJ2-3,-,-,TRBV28,CATQALSTDTQYF,TGTGCCACCCAAGCCCTTAGCACAGATACGCAGTATTTT
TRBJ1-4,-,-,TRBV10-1,CASSAIVKNATNEKLFF,TGCGCCAGCAGCGCAATAGTAAAAAATGCAACTAATGAAAAACTGTTTTTT
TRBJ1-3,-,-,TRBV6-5,CASSYSQYSGNTIYF,TGTGCCAGCAGTTACTCGCAGTACTCTGGAAACACCATATATTTT
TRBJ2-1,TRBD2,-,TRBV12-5,CASGLGLAGDNEQFF,TGTGCTAGTGGTTTGGGACTAGCGGGGGACAATGAGCAGTTCTTC
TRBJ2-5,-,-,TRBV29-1,CSVVGGGDFPETQYF,TGCAGCGTTGTTGGGGGGGGCGACTTCCCGGAGACCCAGTACTTC
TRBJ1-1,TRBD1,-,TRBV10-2,CASSAAGGYTEAFF,TGCGCCAGCAGTGCGGCAGGGGGGTACACTGAAGCTTTCTTT
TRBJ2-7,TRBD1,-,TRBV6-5,CASSYPDRAEQYF,TGTGCCAGCAGTTACCCGGACAGGGCCGAGCAGTACTTC
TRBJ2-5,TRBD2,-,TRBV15,CATSRSLMTSGQETQYF,TGTGCCACCAGCAGATCTCTGATGACTAGCGGCCAAGAGACCCAGTACTTC
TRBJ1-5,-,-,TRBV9,CASSVSGYSNQPQHF,TGTGCCAGCAGCGTATCAGGGTATAGCAATCAGCCCCAGCATTTT